What follows are 31 T cell receptor beta chains derived from one specimen sequenced in a study of chemoradiotherapy in HPV16-positive cancers (dated 2022 in TCRdb). Library prep was done by the immunoSEQ multiplex PCR assay. TCRdb re-hosts the immuneACCESS table, in-frame sequences only. Its copies lack some clones; in the studies checked, an unresolved V gene accounts for under half of them, and the cause for the rest is not known. This sample has thousands of clones in its table, and 84% of those were observed once. Jointly, the top ten make up roughly 9.3% of the sample. The sequencing used tumor tissue, collected from a patient who underwent chemoradiotherapy. The source of these receptors is a human donor with HPV-associated anogenital cancer.

CDR3 sequence: CASARDTTYEQYF. DNA of the CDR3: TGTGCCAGTGCCCGGGACACAACCTACGAGCAGTACTTC. The chain is built from TRBV19 and TRBJ2-7; TRBD1 might be the D (6 bases). V shed 8 bases and J shed 2 bases, with 13 bases lying between them. Germline V gene lookup returns CDR1 LNHDA and CDR2 SQIVND (reference sequence). The CDR3 has 13 amino acids.

This clone was recorded only once. The chain carries TRBV5-4 and TRBJ2-3; TRBD1 agrees at 8 bases. Trimming cost V 1 base and J 3 bases; bases outside gene matches: 4. This CDR3 comprises 15 residues. Germline-derived CDR1 and CDR2 are SGHNT and YYREEE (reference sequence). CDR3 nucleotide sequence: TGTGCCAGCAGCTTGCAGGGGGCCGGAACAGATACGCAGTATTTT. Translating gives CASSLQGAGTDTQYF.

The chain uses TRBV6-1 and TRBJ1-2, with 10 bases fitting TRBD1. The germline V gene encodes CDR1 MNHNS and CDR2 SASEGT. The CDR3 length is 15 residues. The V segment lost 6 bases and the J segment 8 bases; nucleotides outside the gene matches: 12. This CDR3 reads CASRSMGQGMGGYTF. In DNA form, the CDR3 reads TGTGCCAGCAGATCCATGGGACAGGGGATGGGGGGCTACACCTTC.

The chain is built from TRBV7-3 and TRBJ2-2, with D possibly called TRBD1 or TRBD2 (6 bases each). Trimming left V 4 bases short and J 7 bases short, with 16 bases between. CDR3 length: 15 residues. Germline values: CDR1 SGHTA, CDR2 FQGTGA. CDR3 residues: CASSSRPGAGGELFF. Here the CDR3 DNA reads TGTGCCAGCAGCTCAAGGCCGGGGGCGGGCGGGGAGCTGTTTTTT. Variable domain in full (rest from reference TRBV7-3 and TRBJ2-2): GAGVSQTPSNKVTEKGKYVELRCDPISGHTALYWYRQSLGQGPEFLIYFQGTGAADDSGLPNDRFFAVRPEGSVSTLKIQRTERGDSAVYLCASSSRPGAGGELFFGEGSRLTVL.

V gene TRBV4-3 combines with J gene TRBJ2-2, with TRBD2 as a possible D gene (5 bases). The CDR3 totals 13 residues. Trimming shortened V by 2 bases and J by 8 bases, and 9 bases separated the two germline ends. Germline V CDR1 and CDR2: LGHNA, YSLEER. The CDR3 nucleotides read TGCGCCAGCAGCCAACCTACGGGGGGGGAGCTGTTTTTT. This sequence encodes CASSQPTGGELFF.

The CDR3 DNA is TGTGCCAGCAGCCTTATTGCCTCTGGAAACACCATATATTTT. Amino acid sequence: CASSLIASGNTIYF. The V call is TRBV5-5, the J call TRBJ1-3; D is undetermined. V was shortened by 4 bases and J by 0 bases, with 8 bases between the two germline ends. The germline CDR1 and CDR2 sequences are SGHKS and YYEKEE (reference sequence). The CDR3 loop spans 14 amino acids. Variable domain in full (rest from reference TRBV5-5 and TRBJ1-3): DAGVTQSPTHLIKTRGQQVTLRCSPISGHKSVSWYQQVLGQGPQFIFQYYEKEERGRGNFPDRFSARQFPNYSSELNVNALLLGDSALYLCASSLIASGNTIYFGEGSWLTVV.

The sample holds a few counts of this clone. The chain recombines TRBV7-9 with TRBJ1-2, with D possibly being TRBD1 (6 bases). CDR3 length: 15 residues. CDR1 and CDR2 (germline): SEHNR, FQNEAQ (reference sequence). Trimming took off 5 bases at V and 8 bases at J, with 21 bases between the two ends. The CDR3 bases are TGTGCCAGCAGCCAAGCAGAGAGGGGGTTGGGCGGCTACACCTTC. It encodes CASSQAERGLGGYTF.

V gene TRBV19 combines with J gene TRBJ1-5; tentative D call: TRBD1 (6 bases). Trimming took off 4 bases at V and 2 bases at J, with 6 bases between the two ends. In germline, CDR1 is LNHDA, CDR2 SQIVND (reference sequence). CDR3 length: 13 residues. CDR3 in DNA: TGTGCCAGTAGTACAGGGGGCAATCAGCCCCAGCATTTT. Translated: CASSTGGNQPQHF.

The chain has TRBV19 and TRBJ1-1, with unresolved D. Germline CDR1 reads LNHDA; CDR2 reads SQIVND (reference sequence). This CDR3 contains 12 residues. Trimming removed 4 bases at V and 10 bases at J, with 13 bases between. The chain's CDR3 is CASSTGVFSAFF. DNA of the CDR3: TGTGCCAGTAGTACTGGTGTGTTTTCAGCTTTCTTT.

The chain links TRBV5-1 to TRBJ2-1, with 7 bases lining up with TRBD1. The CDR3 length is 16 residues. V dropped 0 bases and J dropped 5; count of bases not matched to a gene: 8. The germline CDR1 and CDR2 sequences are SGHRS and YFSETQ. CDR3 in amino acids: CASSLVVGTVNNEQFF. CDR3 in DNA: TGCGCCAGCAGCTTGGTGGTCGGGACAGTCAACAATGAGCAGTTCTTC.

CDR3 loop: CASILPGTGTDTQYF. The DNA of the CDR3 is TGTGCCAGCATATTACCCGGGACAGGCACAGATACGCAGTATTTT. The genes are TRBV2 and TRBJ2-3; 7 bases are a match to TRBD1. Germline CDR1 reads SNHLY; CDR2 reads FYNNEI. The length of the CDR3 is 15 residues. J gave up 1 base and V 7 bases, and 8 bases lay outside the gene matches. The full variable domain, completed using reference TRBV2 and TRBJ2-3, is EPEVTQTPSHQVTQMGQEVILRCVPISNHLYFYWYRQILGQKVEFLVSFYNNEISEKSEIFDDQFSVERPDGSNFTLKIRSTKLEDSAMYFCASILPGTGTDTQYFGPGTRLTVL.

This sequence joins TRBV4-2 and TRBJ1-5; 8 bases are a match to TRBD1. Germline assignment: CDR1 LGHNA and CDR2 YNFKEQ. The CDR3 sequence is 14 residues long. The V gene end was trimmed by 5 bases and the J gene end by 2 bases; junction bases not matched to a gene: 2. The CDR3 DNA reads TGTGCCAGCAGCATGGACAGGGGCAATCAGCCCCAGCATTTT. This translates into CASSMDRGNQPQHF.

V and J are TRBV19 and TRBJ2-5, with D unresolved. From germline, CDR1 is LNHDA and CDR2 SQIVND (reference sequence). CDR3 size: 13 residues. The V and J ends lost 6 bases and 2 bases respectively, with 10 bases between them. The CDR3 DNA reads TGTGCCAGTAGCTCCTTGCCTCAAGAGACCCAGTACTTC. It yields the protein CASSSLPQETQYF.

This clone was observed a few times. The V and J genes are TRBV29-1 and TRBJ2-7; D may correspond to TRBD1 or TRBD2 (5 bases each). V dropped 3 bases and J dropped 2 bases, with 11 bases sitting between them. This CDR3 is 13 amino acids long. Germline lookup yields CDR1 SQVTM and CDR2 ANQGSEA. CDR3 DNA: TGCAGCGTTGAGGGGGACCGAGCCTACGAGCAGTACTTC. Residues: CSVEGDRAYEQYF.

The chain has TRBV6-6 and TRBJ1-4, with D hard to call. The V end lost 2 bases, the J end lost 0 bases, and 7 bases lay between the germline ends. The CDR3 runs to 15 residues. Looked up from germline, CDR1 is MNHNY and CDR2 is SVGAGI (reference sequence). CDR3 nucleotide sequence: TGTGCCAGCAGTTACGGCGGGCCAACTAATGAAAAACTGTTTTTT. Translated, it gives CASSYGGPTNEKLFF.

This rearrangement joins TRBV7-2 to TRBJ2-7; maybe TRBD2 (7 bases). The CDR3 is 16 residues long. V dropped 1 base and J dropped 4 bases, with 17 bases sitting between them. From germline, CDR1 is SGHTA and CDR2 FQGNSA. CDR3 residues: CASSLVRDGGRYEQYF. CDR3 nucleotides: TGTGCCAGCAGCTTAGTCCGCGACGGGGGGCGGTACGAGCAGTACTTC.

The genes are TRBV5-1 and TRBJ1-1; possible D gene TRBD1, 5 bases. The V gene's germline CDR1 is SGHRS and CDR2 YFSETQ. The V end lost 4 bases, the J end lost 0 bases, and 13 bases lay between the germline ends. The CDR3 runs 15 residues. The CDR3 loop is CASSQKDSLNTEAFF. The CDR3 bases are TGCGCCAGCAGCCAGAAAGACAGTTTGAACACTGAAGCTTTCTTT.

The V gene is TRBV19, the J gene TRBJ1-1; no clear D gene. This CDR3 has 13 amino acids. The germline V and J ends were trimmed by 3 bases and 4 bases, with 9 bases remaining between them. Germline V gene sequence: CDR1 LNHDA, CDR2 SQIVND (reference sequence). CDR3 loop: CASSIRRSTEAFF. CDR3 sequence (DNA): TGTGCCAGTAGTATCAGGCGGAGCACTGAAGCTTTCTTT.

This sequence joins TRBV28 and TRBJ1-2, with D possibly TRBD1 on 6 matching bases. Trimming removed 1 base from V and 8 bases from J, with 14 bases in between. The germline CDR1 and CDR2 sequences are MDHEN and SYDVKM. The CDR3 is 14 amino acids. The chain's CDR3 is CASSLSLGARGYTF. The DNA for the CDR3 is TGTGCCAGCAGTTTATCACTGGGGGCGCGCGGCTACACCTTC.

In this sample, this clone turned up once. The chain carries TRBV7-8 and TRBJ2-2; 7 nucleotides match TRBD1. CDR1 is SGHVS, CDR2 FQNEAQ, per germline. CDR3 size: 14 residues. With 6 bases clipped from V and 7 bases from J, the junction kept 8 bases outside the gene matches. CDR3 DNA: TGTGCCAGCAGACTGCAGAGGGGGCACGGGGAGCTGTTTTTT. Its translation: CASRLQRGHGELFF.

The rearrangement joins TRBV6-1 to TRBJ1-2; 7 bases are a match to TRBD1. J was trimmed by 0 bases and V by 8 bases; bases with no gene match: 9. Germline V CDR1 and CDR2: MNHNS, SASEGT. The CDR3 runs 15 residues. CDR3 protein: CASYAGTATNYGYTF. CDR3 nucleotide sequence: TGTGCCAGCTATGCGGGGACAGCCACTAACTATGGCTACACCTTC.

The J gene is TRBJ1-1, the V gene TRBV5-5; 8 nucleotides agree with TRBD1. CDR3 size: 15 residues. V dropped 4 bases and J dropped 0; count of bases not matched to a gene: 5. Per germline, CDR1 SGHKS and CDR2 YYEKEE (reference sequence). The CDR3 DNA follows: TGTGCCAGCAGCCCCTGGACAGGGCTGAACACTGAAGCTTTCTTT. Encoded protein: CASSPWTGLNTEAFF.

This sequence joins TRBV5-1 and TRBJ2-1; D is unclear. CDR1 SGHRS and CDR2 YFSETQ come from the germline V gene. The V and J ends lost 3 bases and 4 bases respectively, with 11 bases between them. CDR3 length equals 14 residues. This chain's CDR3 is CASSSLQSYNEQFF. DNA of the CDR3: TGCGCCAGCAGCTCCCTACAATCTTACAATGAGCAGTTCTTC.

The V gene is TRBV2, the J gene TRBJ2-2; a possible D gene is TRBD2 (6 bases). Trimming pared 4 bases from V and 5 bases from J, leaving 14 bases between. The CDR3 has 15 residues. Germline CDR1 SNHLY, CDR2 FYNNEI. This CDR3 is CASSARAEGTGELFF. DNA of the CDR3: TGTGCCAGCAGTGCTAGAGCGGAGGGGACCGGGGAGCTGTTTTTT.

The chain employs TRBV21-1 and TRBJ1-6; whether TRBD1, the table's D call, matches the DNA was not checked. TRBV21-1 corresponds to a pseudogene. This CDR3 is built from 14 residues. CDR3 sequence reads: CASSSRQGNSPLHF. CDR3 in DNA: TGTGCCAGCAGCTCCCGACAGGGGAATTCACCCCTCCACTTT.

This clone was seen a handful of times. The chain couples TRBV18 to TRBJ1-2; D call uncertain. Looked up from germline, CDR1 is KGHSH and CDR2 is LQKENI. The CDR3 consists of 14 residues. Trimming pared 9 bases from V and 2 bases from J, leaving 16 bases between. The CDR3 DNA is TGTGCCAGTCCACTCCGGACGGGGAACTATGGCTACACCTTC. Protein sequence: CASPLRTGNYGYTF.

This chain links TRBV6-5 with TRBJ1-1; TRBD1 matches 9 bases. Germline lookup yields CDR1 MNHEY and CDR2 SVGAGI. The CDR3 covers 14 residues. V trimming: 7 bases; J trimming: 7 bases; junction bases outside the gene matches: 10. DNA for the CDR3: TGTGCCAGCAAACAGAATGGACAGGGGATTGAAGCTTTCTTT. Translation gives CASKQNGQGIEAFF.

V usage is TRBV7-3 and J usage is TRBJ2-7, with 7 bases aligning to TRBD1. CDR3 length: 13 amino acids. Looked up from germline, CDR1 is SGHTA and CDR2 is FQGTGA. V dropped 5 bases and J dropped 3; count of bases not matched to a gene: 4. The CDR3, as DNA: TGTGCCAGCAGCCAATCAGGGGGCTACGAGCAGTACTTC. Protein product: CASSQSGGYEQYF. Full variable domain (missing parts from reference TRBV7-3 and TRBJ2-7): GAGVSQTPSNKVTEKGKYVELRCDPISGHTALYWYRQSLGQGPEFLIYFQGTGAADDSGLPNDRFFAVRPEGSVSTLKIQRTERGDSAVYLCASSQSGGYEQYFGPGTRLTVT.

The rearrangement links TRBV7-2 to TRBJ2-6, with D tentatively TRBD2 (6 bases). Trimming left V 5 bases short and J 1 base short, with 12 bases between. Looked up from germline, CDR1 is SGHTA and CDR2 is FQGNSA. The CDR3 is made up of 16 amino acids. CDR3 protein: CASSQIGRSGANVLTF. Here the CDR3 DNA reads TGTGCCAGCAGCCAAATTGGGAGGTCTGGGGCCAACGTCCTGACTTTC.

The V and J genes are TRBV19 and TRBJ2-1; the D is unclear. CDR1 and CDR2 from the germline V gene are LNHDA and SQIVND (reference sequence). The germline V and J ends were trimmed by 3 bases and 6 bases, with 6 bases remaining between them. The CDR3 is 12 amino acids. The CDR3 DNA reads TGTGCCAGTAGTATTAACGGCAATGAGCAGTTCTTC. Its translation is CASSINGNEQFF.

J is TRBJ1-2 and V is TRBV7-2, with a weak D call TRBD1 (6 bases). CDR3 length: 14 residues. CDR1 is SGHTA and CDR2 is FQGNSA in the germline V gene. Trimming stripped 4 bases from V and 3 bases from J, with 12 bases between. Here the CDR3 reads CASSSEGGDYGYTF. The CDR3 DNA reads as TGTGCCAGCAGCTCAGAGGGGGGGGACTATGGCTACACCTTC.